This T cell receptor (beta chain) comes out of a study of T cell repertoires in cytomegalovirus infection. Study summary: CMV infection together with matching HLA type was indicated by public TCR beta signatures. Study conclusions and caveats: Public TCR beta family frequency separated CMV-and-HLA carriers, including in an independent cohort. In two of eight donors, the top clonotype was HLA-C-restricted CMV-specific.

MiXCR, applied by TCRdb to the reads, yields one record per CDR3 protein. The data hold hundreds of thousands of distinct CDR3 sequences, with about 33% observed a single time. CDR1 is MDHEN, CDR2 SYDVKM, per germline. V lost 4 bases, J lost 3 bases, and 9 bases stayed unmatched. The CDR3 runs 16 residues. As concerns this clonotype: Its target is unknown.

The sequenced sample consisted of PBMCs. The rearrangement joins TRBV28 to TRBJ2-1, with TRBD1 matching 7 bases. This sequence originates from a human donor in good health (CMV status not recorded). Some clones in this sample may be carry-over from other donors' samples. As DNA, the CDR3 is TGTGCCAGCAGTTCCGGGACAGCCTCCTTCTACAATGAGCAGTTCTTC. It is translated as CASSSGTASFYNEQFF.